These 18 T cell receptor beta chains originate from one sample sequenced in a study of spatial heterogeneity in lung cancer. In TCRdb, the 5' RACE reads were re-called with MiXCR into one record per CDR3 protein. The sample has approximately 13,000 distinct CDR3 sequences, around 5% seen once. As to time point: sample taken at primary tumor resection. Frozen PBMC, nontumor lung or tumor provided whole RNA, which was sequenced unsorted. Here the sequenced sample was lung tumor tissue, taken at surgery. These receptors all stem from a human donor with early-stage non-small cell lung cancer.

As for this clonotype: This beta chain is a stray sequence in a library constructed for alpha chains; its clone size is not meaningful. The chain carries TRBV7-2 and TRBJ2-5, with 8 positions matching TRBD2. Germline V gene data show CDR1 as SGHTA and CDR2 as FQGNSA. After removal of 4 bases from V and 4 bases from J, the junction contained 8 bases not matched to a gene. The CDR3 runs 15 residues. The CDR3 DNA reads TGTGCCAGCAGCTCCAGGCCCGGGAGGGGAGAGACCCAGTACTTC. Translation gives CASSSRPGRGETQYF.

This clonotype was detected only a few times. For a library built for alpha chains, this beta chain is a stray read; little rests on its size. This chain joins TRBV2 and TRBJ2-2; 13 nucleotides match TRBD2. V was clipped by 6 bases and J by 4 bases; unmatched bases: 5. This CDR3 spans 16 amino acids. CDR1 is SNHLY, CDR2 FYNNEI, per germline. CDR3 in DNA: TGTGCCAGCAGGGCGGGACTAGCGGGGCTCACCGGGGAGCTGTTTTTT. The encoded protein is CASRAGLAGLTGELFF.

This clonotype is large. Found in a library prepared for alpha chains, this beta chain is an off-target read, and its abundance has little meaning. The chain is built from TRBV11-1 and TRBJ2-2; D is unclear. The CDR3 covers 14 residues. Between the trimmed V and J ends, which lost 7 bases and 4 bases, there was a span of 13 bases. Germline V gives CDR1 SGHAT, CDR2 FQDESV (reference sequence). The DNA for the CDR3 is TGTGCCAGCACCCTTTCTTTTGGCACCGGGGAGCTGTTTTTT. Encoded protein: CASTLSFGTGELFF.

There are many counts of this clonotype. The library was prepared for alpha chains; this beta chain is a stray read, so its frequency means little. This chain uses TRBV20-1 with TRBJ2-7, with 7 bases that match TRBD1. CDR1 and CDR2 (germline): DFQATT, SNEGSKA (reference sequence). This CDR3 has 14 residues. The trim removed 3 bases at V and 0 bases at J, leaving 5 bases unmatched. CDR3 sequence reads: CSARGQSRSYEQYF. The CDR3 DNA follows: TGCAGTGCTAGGGGACAGTCCCGCTCCTACGAGCAGTACTTC.

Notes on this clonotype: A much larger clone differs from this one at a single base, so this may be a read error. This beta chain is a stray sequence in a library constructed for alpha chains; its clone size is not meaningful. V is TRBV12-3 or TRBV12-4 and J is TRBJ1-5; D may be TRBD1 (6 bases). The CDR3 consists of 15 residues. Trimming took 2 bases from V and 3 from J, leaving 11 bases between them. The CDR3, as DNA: TGTGCCAGCAGTTTATCGGGGGCCGACAATCAGCCCCAGCATTTT. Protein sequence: CASSLSGADNQPQHF.

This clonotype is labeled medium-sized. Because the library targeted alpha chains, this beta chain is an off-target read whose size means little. The CDR3 sequence is CSAISPSGETQYF. The DNA for the CDR3 is TGCAGTGCTATTTCTCCGAGCGGCGAGACCCAGTACTTC. The chain combines TRBV20-1 with TRBJ2-5, with D possibly TRBD2 on 5 matching bases. CDR3 length equals 13 residues. V shed 4 bases and J shed 5 bases, with 14 bases lying between them. In germline, CDR1 is DFQATT, CDR2 SNEGSKA (reference sequence).

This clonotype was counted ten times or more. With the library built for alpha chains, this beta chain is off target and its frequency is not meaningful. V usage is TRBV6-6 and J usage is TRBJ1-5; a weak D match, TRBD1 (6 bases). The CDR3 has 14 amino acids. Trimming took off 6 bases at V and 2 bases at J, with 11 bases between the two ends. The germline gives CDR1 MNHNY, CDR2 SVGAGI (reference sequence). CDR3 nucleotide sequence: TGTGCCAGCAGGACAGGACAGCGCAATCAGCCCCAGCATTTT. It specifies CASRTGQRNQPQHF.

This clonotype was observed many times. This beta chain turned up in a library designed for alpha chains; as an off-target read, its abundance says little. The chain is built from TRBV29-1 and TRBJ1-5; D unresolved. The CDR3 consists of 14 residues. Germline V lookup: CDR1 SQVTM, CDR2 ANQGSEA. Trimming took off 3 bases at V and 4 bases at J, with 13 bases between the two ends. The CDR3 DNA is TGCAGCGTTGATAGCGGGGAGCTAAATCAGCCCCAGCATTTT. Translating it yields CSVDSGELNQPQHF.

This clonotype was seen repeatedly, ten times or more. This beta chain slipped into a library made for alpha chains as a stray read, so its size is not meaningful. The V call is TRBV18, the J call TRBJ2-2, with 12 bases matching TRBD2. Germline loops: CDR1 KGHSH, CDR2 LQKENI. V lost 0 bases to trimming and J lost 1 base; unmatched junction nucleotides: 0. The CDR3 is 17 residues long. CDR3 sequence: CASSPPGLAGNTGELFF. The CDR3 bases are TGTGCCAGCTCACCACCGGGACTAGCGGGGAACACCGGGGAGCTGTTTTTT.

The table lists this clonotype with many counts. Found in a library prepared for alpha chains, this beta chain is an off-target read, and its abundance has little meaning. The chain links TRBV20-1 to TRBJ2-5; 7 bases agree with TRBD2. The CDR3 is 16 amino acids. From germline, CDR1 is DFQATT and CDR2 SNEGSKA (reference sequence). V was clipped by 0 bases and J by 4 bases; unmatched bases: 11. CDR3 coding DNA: TGCAGTGCTAGAGATCCCGTGACTAGCTTTTCAGAGACCCAGTACTTC. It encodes CSARDPVTSFSETQYF.

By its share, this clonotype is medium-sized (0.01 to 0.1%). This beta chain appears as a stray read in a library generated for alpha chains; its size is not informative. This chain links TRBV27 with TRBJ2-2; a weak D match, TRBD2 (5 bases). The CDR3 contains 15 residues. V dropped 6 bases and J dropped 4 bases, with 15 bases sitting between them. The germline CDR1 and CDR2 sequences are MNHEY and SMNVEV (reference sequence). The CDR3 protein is CASRETGNPTGELFF. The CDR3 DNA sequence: TGTGCCAGCAGAGAGACCGGGAACCCCACCGGGGAGCTGTTTTTT.

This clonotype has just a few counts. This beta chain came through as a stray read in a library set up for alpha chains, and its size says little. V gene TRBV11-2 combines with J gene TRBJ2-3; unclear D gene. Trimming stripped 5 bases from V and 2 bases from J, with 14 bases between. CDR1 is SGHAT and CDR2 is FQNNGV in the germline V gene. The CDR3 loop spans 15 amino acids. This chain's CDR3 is CASSGQGISTDTQYF. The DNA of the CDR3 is TGTGCCAGCAGCGGGCAAGGGATTTCCACAGATACGCAGTATTTT.

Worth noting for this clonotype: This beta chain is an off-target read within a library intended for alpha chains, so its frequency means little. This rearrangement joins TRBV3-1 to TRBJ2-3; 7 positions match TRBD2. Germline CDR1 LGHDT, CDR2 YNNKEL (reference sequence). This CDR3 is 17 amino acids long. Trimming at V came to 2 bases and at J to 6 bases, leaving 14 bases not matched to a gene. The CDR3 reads CASSQRLGMGGSDTQYF. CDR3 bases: TGTGCCAGCAGCCAACGTCTAGGAATGGGGGGGTCCGATACGCAGTATTTT.

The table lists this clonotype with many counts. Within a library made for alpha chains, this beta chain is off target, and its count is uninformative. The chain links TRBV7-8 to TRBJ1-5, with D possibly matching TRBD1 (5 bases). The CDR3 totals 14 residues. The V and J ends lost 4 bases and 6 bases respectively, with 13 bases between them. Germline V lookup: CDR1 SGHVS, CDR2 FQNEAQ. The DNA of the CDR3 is TGTGCCAGCAGCTCGGCAGGGTTGGTTCAGCCCCAGCATTTT. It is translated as CASSSAGLVQPQHF.

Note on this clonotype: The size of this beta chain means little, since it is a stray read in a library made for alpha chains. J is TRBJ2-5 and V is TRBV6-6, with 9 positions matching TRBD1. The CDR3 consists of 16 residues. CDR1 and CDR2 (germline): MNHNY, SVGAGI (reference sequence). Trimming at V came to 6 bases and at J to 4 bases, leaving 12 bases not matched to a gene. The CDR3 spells CASRGPGQGFLETQYF. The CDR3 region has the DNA TGTGCCAGCAGGGGACCGGGACAGGGATTTTTAGAGACCCAGTACTTC.

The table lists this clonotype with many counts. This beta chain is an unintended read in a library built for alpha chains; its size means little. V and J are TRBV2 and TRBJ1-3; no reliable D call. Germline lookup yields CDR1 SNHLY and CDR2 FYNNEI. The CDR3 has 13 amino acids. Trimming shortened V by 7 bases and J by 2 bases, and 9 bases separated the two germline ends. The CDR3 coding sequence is TGTGCCAGCACCCCAGAAGCTGGAAACACCATATATTTT. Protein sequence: CASTPEAGNTIYF. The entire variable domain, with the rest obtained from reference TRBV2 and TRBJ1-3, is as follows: EPEVTQTPSHQVTQMGQEVILRCVPISNHLYFYWYRQILGQKVEFLVSFYNNEISEKSEIFDDQFSVERPDGSNFTLKIRSTKLEDSAMYFCASTPEAGNTIYFGEGSWLTVV.

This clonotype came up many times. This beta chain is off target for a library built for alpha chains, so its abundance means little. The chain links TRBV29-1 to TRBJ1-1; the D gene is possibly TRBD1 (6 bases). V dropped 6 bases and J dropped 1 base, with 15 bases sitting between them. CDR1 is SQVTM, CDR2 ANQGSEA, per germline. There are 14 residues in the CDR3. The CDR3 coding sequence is TGCAGCGTCGAATCAGGGGTCGGGAACACTGAAGCTTTCTTT. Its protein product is CSVESGVGNTEAFF.

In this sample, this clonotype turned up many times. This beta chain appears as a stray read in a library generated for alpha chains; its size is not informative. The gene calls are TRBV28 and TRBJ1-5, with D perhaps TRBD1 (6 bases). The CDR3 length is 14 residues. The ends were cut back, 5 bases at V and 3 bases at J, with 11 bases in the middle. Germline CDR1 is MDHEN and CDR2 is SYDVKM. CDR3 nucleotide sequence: TGTGCCAGCAGTCCTGACAGGCCCAATCAGCCCCAGCATTTT. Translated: CASSPDRPNQPQHF.